This TCR beta chain was profiled in a study of human thymus T cells. Libraries were prepared by immunoSEQ multiplex PCR; TCRdb keeps only in-frame clonotypes and omits some of them. The top ten hold 5.5% to 7% of the sample, which has more than 50,000 clones, 94% seen once. Finnish infants who were healthy and having corrective surgery for congenital heart defects made up the donors. Half of the eight donors gave roughly 0.5-1 mL blood during surgery. Trimming shortened V by 4 bases and J by 2 bases, and 6 bases separated the two germline ends. Per germline, CDR1 SGHTA and CDR2 FQGNSA. The CDR3 consists of 13 residues.

Sequenced input: blood. This chain connects TRBV7-2 to TRBJ1-5; D gene unclear. The receptor comes from a boy under two years old with a congenital heart defect but otherwise immunologically healthy. CDR3 residues: CASSSRGNQPQHF. CDR3 DNA: TGTGCCAGCAGCTCCCGGGGCAATCAGCCCCAGCATTTT.